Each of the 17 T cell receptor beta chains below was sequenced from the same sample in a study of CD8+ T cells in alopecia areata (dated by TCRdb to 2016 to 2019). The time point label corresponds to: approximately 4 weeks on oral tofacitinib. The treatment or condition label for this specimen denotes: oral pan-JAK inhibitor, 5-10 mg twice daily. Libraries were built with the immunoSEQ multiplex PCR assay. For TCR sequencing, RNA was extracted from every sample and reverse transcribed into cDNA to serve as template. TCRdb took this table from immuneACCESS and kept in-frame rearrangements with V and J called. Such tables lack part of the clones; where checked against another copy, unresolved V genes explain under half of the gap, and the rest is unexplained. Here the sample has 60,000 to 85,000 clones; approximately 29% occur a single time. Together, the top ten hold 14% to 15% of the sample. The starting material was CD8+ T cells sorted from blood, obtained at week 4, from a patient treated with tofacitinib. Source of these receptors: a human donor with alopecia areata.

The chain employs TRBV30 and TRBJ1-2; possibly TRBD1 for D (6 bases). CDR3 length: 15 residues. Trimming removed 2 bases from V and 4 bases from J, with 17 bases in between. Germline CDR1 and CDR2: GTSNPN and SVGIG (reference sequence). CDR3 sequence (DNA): TGTGCCTGGAGTAGAGGGGGAGGAACCGCCTATGGCTACACCTTC. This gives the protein CAWSRGGGTAYGYTF.

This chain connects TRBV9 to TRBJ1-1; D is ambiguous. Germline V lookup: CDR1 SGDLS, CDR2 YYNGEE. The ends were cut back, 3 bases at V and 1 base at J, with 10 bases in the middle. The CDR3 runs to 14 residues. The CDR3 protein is CASSEADQNTEAFF. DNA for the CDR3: TGTGCCAGCAGCGAGGCGGACCAGAACACTGAAGCTTTCTTT.

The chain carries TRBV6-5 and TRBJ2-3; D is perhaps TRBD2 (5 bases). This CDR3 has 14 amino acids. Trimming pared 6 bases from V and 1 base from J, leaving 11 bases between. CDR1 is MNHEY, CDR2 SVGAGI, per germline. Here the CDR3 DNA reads TGTGCCAGCAGCCTACGGGGTGGCACAGATACGCAGTATTTT. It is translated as CASSLRGGTDTQYF.

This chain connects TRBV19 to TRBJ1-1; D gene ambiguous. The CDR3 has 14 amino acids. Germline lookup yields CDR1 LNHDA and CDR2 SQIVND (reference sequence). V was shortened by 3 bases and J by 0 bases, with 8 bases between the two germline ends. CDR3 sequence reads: CASSIFGMNTEAFF. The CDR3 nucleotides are TGTGCCAGTAGTATCTTTGGCATGAACACTGAAGCTTTCTTT. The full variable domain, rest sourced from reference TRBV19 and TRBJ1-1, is DGGITQSPKYLFRKEGQNVTLSCEQNLNHDAMYWYRQDPGQGLRLIYYSQIVNDFQKGDIAEGYSVSREKKESFPLTVTSAQKNPTAFYLCASSIFGMNTEAFFGQGTRLTVV.

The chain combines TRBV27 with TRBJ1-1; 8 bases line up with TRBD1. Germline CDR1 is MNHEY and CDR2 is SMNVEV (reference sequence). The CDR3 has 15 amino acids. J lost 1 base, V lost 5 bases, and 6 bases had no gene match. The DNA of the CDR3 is TGTGCCAGCAGTCAGAGGGGACAGGCGAACACTGAAGCTTTCTTT. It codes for CASSQRGQANTEAFF.

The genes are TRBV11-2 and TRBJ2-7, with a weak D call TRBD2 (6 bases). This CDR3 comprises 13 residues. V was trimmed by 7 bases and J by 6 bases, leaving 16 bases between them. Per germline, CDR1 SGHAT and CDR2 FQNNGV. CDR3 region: CASNAGGPPEQYF. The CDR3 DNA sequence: TGTGCCAGCAACGCTGGAGGGCCTCCCGAGCAGTACTTC.

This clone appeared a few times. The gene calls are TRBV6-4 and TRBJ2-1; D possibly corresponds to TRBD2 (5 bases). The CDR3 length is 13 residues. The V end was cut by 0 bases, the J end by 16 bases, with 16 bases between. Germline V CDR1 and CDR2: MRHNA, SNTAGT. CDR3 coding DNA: TGTGCCAGCAGTGACTCGAGGGTACTAGGTCACTTCTTC. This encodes CASSDSRVLGHFF.

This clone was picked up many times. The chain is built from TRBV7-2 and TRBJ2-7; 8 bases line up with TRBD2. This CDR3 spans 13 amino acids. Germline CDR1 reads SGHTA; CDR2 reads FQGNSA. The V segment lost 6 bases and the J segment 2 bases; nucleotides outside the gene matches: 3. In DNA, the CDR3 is TGTGCCAGCAGTAAAGCGGGAGCCTACGAGCAGTACTTC. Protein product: CASSKAGAYEQYF.

The CDR3 loop is CSVDRDSNEQFF. In nucleotides, the CDR3 is TGCAGCGTTGATAGGGATTCCAATGAGCAGTTCTTC. The rearrangement links TRBV29-1 to TRBJ2-1; no clear D gene. V shed 3 bases and J shed 6 bases, with 9 bases lying between them. This CDR3 has 12 residues. The germline V gene has CDR1 SQVTM and CDR2 ANQGSEA.

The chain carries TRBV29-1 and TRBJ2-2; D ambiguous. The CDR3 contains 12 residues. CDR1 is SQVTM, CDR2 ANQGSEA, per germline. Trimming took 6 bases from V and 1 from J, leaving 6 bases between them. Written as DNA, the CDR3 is TGCAGCGTCCCCCAGAACACCGGGGAGCTGTTTTTT. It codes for CSVPQNTGELFF.

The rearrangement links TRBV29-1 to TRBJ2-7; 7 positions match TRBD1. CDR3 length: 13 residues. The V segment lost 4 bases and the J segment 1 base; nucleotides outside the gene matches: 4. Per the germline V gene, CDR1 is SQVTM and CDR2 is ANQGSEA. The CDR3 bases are TGCAGCGTTGGACAGGGTATTTCCTACGAGCAGTACTTC. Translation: CSVGQGISYEQYF.

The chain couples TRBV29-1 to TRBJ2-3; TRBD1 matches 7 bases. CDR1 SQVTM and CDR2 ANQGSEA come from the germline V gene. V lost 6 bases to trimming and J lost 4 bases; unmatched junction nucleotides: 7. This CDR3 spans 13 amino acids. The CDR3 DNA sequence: TGCAGCGTCCTCGGGACAGCACCAGATACGCAGTATTTT. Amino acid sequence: CSVLGTAPDTQYF.

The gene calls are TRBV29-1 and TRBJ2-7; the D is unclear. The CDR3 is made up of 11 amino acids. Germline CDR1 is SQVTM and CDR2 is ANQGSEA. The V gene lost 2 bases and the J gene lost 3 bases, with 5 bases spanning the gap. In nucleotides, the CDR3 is TGCAGCGTTGAACTAGACTACGAGCAGTACTTC. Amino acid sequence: CSVELDYEQYF.

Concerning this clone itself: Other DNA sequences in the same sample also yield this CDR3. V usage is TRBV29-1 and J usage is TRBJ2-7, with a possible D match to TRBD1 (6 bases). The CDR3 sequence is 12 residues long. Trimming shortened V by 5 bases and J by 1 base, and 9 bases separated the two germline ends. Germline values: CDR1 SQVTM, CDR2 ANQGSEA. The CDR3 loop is CSVLDSSYEQYF. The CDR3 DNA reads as TGCAGCGTTCTGGACAGTTCCTACGAGCAGTACTTC.

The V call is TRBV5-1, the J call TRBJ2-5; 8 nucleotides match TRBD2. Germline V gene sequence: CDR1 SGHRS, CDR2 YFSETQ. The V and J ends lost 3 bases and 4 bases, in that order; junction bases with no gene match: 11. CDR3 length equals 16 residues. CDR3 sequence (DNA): TGCGCCAGCAGCTCATCAGCGGGAGACGCGCGAGAGACCCAGTACTTC. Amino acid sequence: CASSSSAGDARETQYF.

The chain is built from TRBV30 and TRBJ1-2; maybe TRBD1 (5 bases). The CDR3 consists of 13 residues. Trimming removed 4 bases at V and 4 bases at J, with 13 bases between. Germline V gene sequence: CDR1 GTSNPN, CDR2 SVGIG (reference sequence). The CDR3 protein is CAWIGERGYGYTF. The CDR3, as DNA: TGTGCCTGGATCGGTGAGAGGGGCTATGGCTACACCTTC.

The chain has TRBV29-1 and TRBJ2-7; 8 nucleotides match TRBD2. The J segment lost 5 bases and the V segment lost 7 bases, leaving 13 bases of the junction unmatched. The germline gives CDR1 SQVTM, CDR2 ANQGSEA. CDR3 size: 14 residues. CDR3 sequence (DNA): TGCAGCGCCGGCCGTCGGGAGGGATTGAACGAGCAGTACTTC. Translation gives CSAGRREGLNEQYF.